This T cell receptor beta chain was observed in a study of early T cells in non-severe SARS-CoV-2 infection. In the study overall: Unsorted whole-blood RNA was sequenced in bulk, leaving chains unpaired.

Trimming took off 0 bases at V and 2 bases at J, with 6 bases between the two ends. Germline V gene sequence: CDR1 PRHDT, CDR2 FYEKMQ (reference sequence). CDR3 length: 14 residues. As part of library construction, unique molecular identifiers were attached to individual cDNA molecules. One entry per CDR3 protein results from TCRdb running MiXCR on the 5' RACE reads. The repertoire holds more than 60,000 distinct CDR3 sequences, with under 15% as singletons. This clonotype was found a few times. V gene TRBV13 combines with J gene TRBJ2-3, with unresolved D. Sequencing was carried out using whole blood. The sequence came from an adult who was a healthcare worker with PCR-confirmed SARS-CoV-2 infection or an uninfected control (not recorded which). The DNA for the CDR3 is TGTGCCAGCAGCTTAGGCGGCTACACAGATACGCAGTATTTT. This sequence encodes CASSLGGYTDTQYF.